The 19 T cell receptor beta chains reported below all come from one sample, sequenced in a study of T cells in women clearing cervical HPV infection. Profiling relied on immunoSEQ multiplex PCR, and the TCRdb table lists in-frame clones only, not all of them. This sample's clone table lists over 45,000 clones. Material for sequencing was blood buffy coat. The source of these receptors is a woman between 18 and 75 years old with a cervical HPV16 infection that either progressed to CIN3+ or cleared (not recorded which).

Comment on this clone: The CDR3 end lies 3 residues beyond the end of the read and is filled in from the germline J gene. J is TRBJ1-5 and V is TRBV29-1; 7 bases map to TRBD1. The CDR3 contains 13 residues. CDR1 is SQVTM, CDR2 ANQGSEA, per germline. V lost 4 bases to trimming and J lost 7 bases; unmatched junction nucleotides: 7. The DNA read from the CDR3 is TGCAGCGTTGTTCGGCAGGGGGAACAGCCC. Its translation is CSVVRQGEQP. The full CDR3 protein reads CSVVRQGEQPQHF.

As for this clone: The CDR3 is cut off 3 residues early in the read; its end comes from the germline J gene. V is TRBV5-1 and J is TRBJ2-3; 10 nucleotides match TRBD2. Germline V gene sequence: CDR1 SGHRS, CDR2 YFSETQ. There are 14 residues in the CDR3. This chain's CDR3 is CASSDGTSVETQYF. Incomplete CDR3 DNA: TGCGCCAGCAGCGACGGGACTAGCGTTGAGACG.

As for this clone: Read coverage stops 3 residues before the CDR3 terminus; the germline J gene supplies the remainder. V and J are TRBV18 and TRBJ1-4; the D gene is possibly TRBD1 (5 bases). The length of the CDR3 is 15 residues. Germline CDR1 and CDR2: KGHSH and LQKENI. Incomplete CDR3 DNA: TGTGCCAGCTCCCAGGGAGCAGGCTATAATTCACCA. Translated: CASSQGAGYNSP. In full, the CDR3 reads CASSQGAGYNSPLFF.

Notes on this clone: The DNA ends 3 residues before the CDR3 does, and the rest of the CDR3 is filled in from the germline J gene. The chain is built from TRBV7-9 and TRBJ1-2; D uncertain. Germline V gene lookup returns CDR1 SEHNR and CDR2 FQNEAQ (reference sequence). The CDR3 runs 14 residues. This CDR3 reads CASTETTRPYDYTF. The part of the CDR3 DNA that was read is TGTGCCAGCACCGAAACGACTCGACCTTACGAC. Full variable domain (outside the CDR3, taken from reference TRBV7-9 and TRBJ1-2): DTGVSQNPRHKITKRGQNVTFRCDPISEHNRLYWYRQTLGQGPEFLTYFQNEAQLEKSRLLSDRFSAERPKGSFSTLEIQRTEQGDSAMYLCASTETTRPYDYTFGSGTRLTVV.

Concerning this clone: Coverage ceases 3 residues before the CDR3 finishes, and the germline J gene fills in the end. The chain has TRBV6-4 and TRBJ2-2, with D perhaps TRBD1 (6 bases). The V end was cut by 8 bases, the J end by 4 bases, with 14 bases between. The CDR3 sequence is 14 residues long. Germline CDR1 is MRHNA and CDR2 is SNTAGT. CDR3 amino acids: CASPDRSPTGELFF. CDR3 DNA (partial): TGTGCCAGCCCCGACAGGTCTCCCACCGGGGAG.

A word on this clone: The read ends 3 residues early relative to the CDR3; the germline J gene fills the gap. The rearrangement links TRBV5-1 to TRBJ1-4; no reliable D call. In germline, CDR1 is SGHRS, CDR2 YFSETQ. CDR3 length equals 12 residues. The CDR3 bases that were read are TGCGCCAGCAGTTTTACGGGCGGGGAA. Translated, it gives CASSFTGGE. The whole CDR3 reads CASSFTGGELFF.

In regard to this clone: The read halts 3 residues ahead of the CDR3 end, with the missing end drawn from the germline J gene. The gene calls are TRBV20-1 and TRBJ2-3; D tentatively reads TRBD1 or TRBD2 (7 bases each). CDR3 length equals 13 residues. Germline CDR1 DFQATT, CDR2 SNEGSKA (reference sequence). The CDR3 protein is CSALQGGGETQYF. CDR3 DNA, as far as it was read: TGCAGTGCTCTCCAGGGGGGAGGGGAGACG.

A remark on this clone: From the germline J gene comes the end of the CDR3, since the read stops 3 residues before it. The chain employs TRBV19 and TRBJ1-5; TRBD1 matches at 9 bases. The CDR3 loop spans 15 amino acids. With 2 bases clipped from V and 6 bases from J, the junction kept 5 bases outside the gene matches. Germline loops: CDR1 LNHDA, CDR2 SQIVND (reference sequence). CDR3 DNA (partial): TGTGCCAGTAGTATACAAGACAGGGGGGTTCAGCCC. Its protein product is CASSIQDRGVQP. From start to end, the CDR3 is CASSIQDRGVQPQHF. The full variable domain, completed using reference TRBV19 and TRBJ1-5, is DGGITQSPKYLFRKEGQNVTLSCEQNLNHDAMYWYRQDPGQGLRLIYYSQIVNDFQKGDIAEGYSVSREKKESFPLTVTSAQKNPTAFYLCASSIQDRGVQPQHFGDGTRLSIL.

Details on this clone: The CDR3 is cut off 3 residues early in the read; its end comes from the germline J gene. This sequence joins TRBV5-1 and TRBJ2-4, with TRBD1 matching 9 bases. The CDR3 is 16 residues long. Looked up from germline, CDR1 is SGHRS and CDR2 is YFSETQ. The CDR3 spells CASSFLTGGFTDTQYF. The part of the CDR3 DNA that was read is TGCGCCAGCAGCTTCCTTACAGGGGGCTTCACAGATACT.

For this clone: The read is 3 residues too short to cover the CDR3 end, so that end is filled in from the germline J gene. This chain links TRBV28 with TRBJ2-7, with D perhaps TRBD2 (5 bases). V was clipped by 3 bases and J by 0 bases, with 9 bases between them. Germline-derived CDR1 and CDR2 are MDHEN and SYDVKM. CDR3 length: 14 amino acids. The covered CDR3 bases are TGTGCCAGCAGTTTCGGGGATCCCTCCTACGAG. It codes for CASSFGDPSYE. The entire CDR3 protein reads CASSFGDPSYEQYF.

Turning to this clone: The CDR3 is cut off 3 residues early in the read; its end comes from the germline J gene. The chain combines TRBV19 with TRBJ1-4; D is perhaps TRBD1 (5 bases). CDR1 LNHDA and CDR2 SQIVND come from the germline V gene (reference sequence). The CDR3 consists of 14 residues. V lost 6 bases and J lost 5, with 13 bases in between. This CDR3 reads CASRPTAWNEKLFF. The DNA read from the CDR3 is TGTGCCAGTAGGCCGACAGCTTGGAATGAAAAA.

With regard to this clone: Read coverage stops 3 residues before the CDR3 terminus; the germline J gene supplies the remainder. The chain employs TRBV20-1 and TRBJ1-2, with 9 bases matching TRBD1. Germline V gene lookup returns CDR1 DFQATT and CDR2 SNEGSKA (reference sequence). Trimming at V came to 5 bases and at J to 0 bases, leaving 7 bases not matched to a gene. CDR3 length: 15 amino acids. CDR3 loop: CSAPDRGSTNYGYTF. Partial CDR3 DNA: TGCAGTGCTCCAGACAGGGGGAGTACTAACTATGGC.

The part of the CDR3 DNA that was read is TGTGCCAGCAGCGCCCCCGGGGACACTGAA. This encodes CASSAPGDTE. The entire CDR3 reads CASSAPGDTEAFF. The chain recombines TRBV9 with TRBJ1-1, with D unclear. The observed sequence ends 3 residues before the CDR3 terminus, with the missing tail filled in from the germline J gene. V was pared by 3 bases and J by 3 bases, with 9 bases between. Germline-derived CDR1 and CDR2 are SGDLS and YYNGEE. The CDR3 sequence is 13 residues long.

A word on this clone: The read terminates 3 residues ahead of where the CDR3 ends, so the germline J gene completes it. The rearrangement uses TRBV30 and TRBJ2-6; D is possibly TRBD1 (5 bases). V was clipped by 6 bases and J by 0 bases, with 12 bases between them. Germline V gene sequence: CDR1 GTSNPN, CDR2 SVGIG (reference sequence). CDR3 length: 15 amino acids. Incomplete CDR3 DNA: TGTGCCTGCACCACAGGAGCCTCTGGGGCCAACGTC. Its translation: CACTTGASGANV. The full CDR3 protein is CACTTGASGANVLTF.

A remark on this clone: The read gets to within 3 residues of the CDR3 end, and the germline J gene fills in the rest. This chain connects TRBV2 to TRBJ2-2, with 8 bases identical to TRBD1. J gave up 8 bases and V 6 bases, and 8 bases lay outside the gene matches. Germline CDR1 SNHLY, CDR2 FYNNEI. This CDR3 spans 14 amino acids. The CDR3 bases that were read are TGTGCCAGCAGCCCCAGGGGGCTTGAAGGGGAG. Translated: CASSPRGLEGE. The full CDR3 protein reads CASSPRGLEGELFF.

Turning to this clone: The CDR3 end falls 3 residues outside the read, so it is completed with the germline J gene. The chain is built from TRBV15 and TRBJ2-7; possibly TRBD1 for D (6 bases). The CDR3 runs 13 residues. CDR1 is LNHNV and CDR2 is YYDKDF in the germline V gene (reference sequence). V was clipped by 7 bases and J by 5 bases, with 15 bases between them. CDR3 DNA (partial): TGTGCCACCAACAGGGCGGGTGTCGACGAG. Amino acid sequence: CATNRAGVDE. The full CDR3 reads CATNRAGVDEQYF.

The CDR3 sequence: CASSEERGAGWVGELFF. CDR3 DNA, as far as it was read: TGTGCCAGCAGTGAAGAACGGGGGGCCGGTTGGGTCGGGGAG. This chain joins TRBV6-1 and TRBJ2-2; possibly TRBD2 for D (7 bases). The DNA ends 3 residues before the CDR3 does, and the rest of the CDR3 is filled in from the germline J gene. Germline values: CDR1 MNHNS, CDR2 SASEGT. This CDR3 is built from 17 residues. V was trimmed by 1 base and J by 7 bases, leaving 19 bases between them.

Regarding this clone: The read terminates 3 residues before the CDR3 end, so the remaining end is supplied by the germline J gene. The chain links TRBV3-1 (or the pseudogene TRBV3-2) to TRBJ2-7, with 7 bases that match TRBD1. Germline trimming cut 4 bases from V and 0 bases from J; bases unmatched to any gene: 9. The CDR3 contains 16 residues. Germline loops: CDR1 LGHDT, CDR2 YNNKEL (reference sequence). CDR3 DNA, as far as it was read: TGTGCCAGCAGCCCAGGGGCGACAGGGAGCTCCTACGAG. Amino acid sequence: CASSPGATGSSYE. The full CDR3 is CASSPGATGSSYEQYF.

For this clone: The read comes to an end 3 residues before the CDR3 does, leaving the germline J gene to fill in the end. This chain joins TRBV12-3 or TRBV12-4 and TRBJ2-1; the D gene is possibly TRBD2 (7 bases). V gave up 5 bases and J gave up 5 bases, with 16 bases separating them. CDR3 size: 15 residues. The chain's CDR3 is CASSPGGPLHNEQFF. Incomplete CDR3 DNA: TGTGCCAGCAGTCCGGGGGGCCCCCTTCACAATGAG.